This T cell receptor beta chain was identified in a study of blood T cells in healthy people across ages. In regard to this clonotype: The antigen is undetermined.

The study's findings and limits: Among T cells, TCR beta diversity per million cells dropped roughly linearly as age rose. Comparison with aged donors showed that long-lived donors had more naive CD4+ cells and higher diversity.

The second PCR ran about 6 to 12 cycles with a sample-barcoded 5' primer and J-beta primers. Each cDNA molecule was tagged by a template-switch adaptor with 12 random nucleotides. A single record per CDR3 protein comes from TCRdb applying MiXCR to the 5' RACE reads. Among 1.4 million to 1.5 million distinct CDR3 sequences listed, roughly 45% were seen once. Drawn from each donor were ten milliliters of peripheral blood. There are 15 residues in the CDR3. V was clipped by 2 bases and J by 0 bases, with 13 bases between them. Per germline, CDR1 SQVTM and CDR2 ANQGSEA. The receptor comes from a young woman in good health. The sample comprised blood. The chain joins TRBV29-1 to TRBJ1-1, with D perhaps matching TRBD1 (5 bases). In nucleotides, the CDR3 is TGCAGCGTTGAAAAGGTAGGGACCATGAACACTGAAGCTTTCTTT. This translates into CSVEKVGTMNTEAFF.